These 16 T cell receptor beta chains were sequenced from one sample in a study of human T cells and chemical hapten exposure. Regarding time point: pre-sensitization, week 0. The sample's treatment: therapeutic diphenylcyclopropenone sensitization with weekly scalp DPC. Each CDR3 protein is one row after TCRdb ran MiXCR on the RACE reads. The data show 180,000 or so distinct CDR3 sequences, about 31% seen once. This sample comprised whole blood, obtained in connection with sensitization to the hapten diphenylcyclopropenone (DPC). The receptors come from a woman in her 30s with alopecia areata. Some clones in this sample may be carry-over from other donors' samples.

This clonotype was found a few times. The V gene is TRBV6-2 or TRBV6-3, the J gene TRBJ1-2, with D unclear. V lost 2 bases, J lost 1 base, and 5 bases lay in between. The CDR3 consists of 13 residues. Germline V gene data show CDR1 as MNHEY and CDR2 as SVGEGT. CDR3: CASSYGGNYGYTF. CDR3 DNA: TGTGCCAGCAGTTACGGCGGTAACTATGGCTACACCTTC.

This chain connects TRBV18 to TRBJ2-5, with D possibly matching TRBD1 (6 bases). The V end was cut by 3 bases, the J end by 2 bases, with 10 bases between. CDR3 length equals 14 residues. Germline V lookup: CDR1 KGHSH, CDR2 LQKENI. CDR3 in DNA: TGTGCCAGCTCACCGGCGGACAGACAAGAGACCCAGTACTTC. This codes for CASSPADRQETQYF.

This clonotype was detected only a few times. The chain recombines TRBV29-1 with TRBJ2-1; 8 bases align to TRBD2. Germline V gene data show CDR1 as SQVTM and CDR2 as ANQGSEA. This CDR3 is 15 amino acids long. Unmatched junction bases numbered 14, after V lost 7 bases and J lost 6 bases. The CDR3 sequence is CSGDPGLAGGNEQFF. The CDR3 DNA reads TGCAGCGGGGATCCCGGACTAGCCGGGGGCAATGAGCAGTTCTTC.

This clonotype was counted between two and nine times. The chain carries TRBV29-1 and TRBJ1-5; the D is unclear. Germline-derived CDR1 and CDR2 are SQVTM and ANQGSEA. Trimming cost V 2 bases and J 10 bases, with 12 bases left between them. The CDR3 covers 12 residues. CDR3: CSVEFPGAPQHF. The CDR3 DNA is TGCAGCGTTGAATTCCCGGGAGCCCCCCAGCATTTT.

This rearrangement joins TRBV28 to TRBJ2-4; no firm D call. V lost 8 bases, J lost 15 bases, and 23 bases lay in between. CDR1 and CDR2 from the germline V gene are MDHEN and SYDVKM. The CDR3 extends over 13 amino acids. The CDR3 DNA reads TGTGCCAGCCTCAAGGCCGCAAATAGATCCCCGTACTTC. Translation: CASLKAANRSPYF.

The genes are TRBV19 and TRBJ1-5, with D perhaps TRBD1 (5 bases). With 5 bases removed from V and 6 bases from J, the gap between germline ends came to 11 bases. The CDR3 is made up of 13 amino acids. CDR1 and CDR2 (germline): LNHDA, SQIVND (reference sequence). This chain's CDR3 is CASSGRGSQPQHF. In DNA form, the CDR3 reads TGTGCCAGTAGTGGACGGGGCAGTCAGCCCCAGCATTTT. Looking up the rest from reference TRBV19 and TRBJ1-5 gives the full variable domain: DGGITQSPKYLFRKEGQNVTLSCEQNLNHDAMYWYRQDPGQGLRLIYYSQIVNDFQKGDIAEGYSVSREKKESFPLTVTSAQKNPTAFYLCASSGRGSQPQHFGDGTRLSIL.

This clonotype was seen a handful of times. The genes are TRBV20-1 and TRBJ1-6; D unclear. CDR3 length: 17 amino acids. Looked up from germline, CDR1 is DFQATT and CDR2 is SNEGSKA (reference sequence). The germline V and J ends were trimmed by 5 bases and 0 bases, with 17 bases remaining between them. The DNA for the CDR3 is TGCAGTGCTCCACAAATGACGGGGAGCTCCTATAATTCACCCCTCCACTTT. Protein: CSAPQMTGSSYNSPLHF.

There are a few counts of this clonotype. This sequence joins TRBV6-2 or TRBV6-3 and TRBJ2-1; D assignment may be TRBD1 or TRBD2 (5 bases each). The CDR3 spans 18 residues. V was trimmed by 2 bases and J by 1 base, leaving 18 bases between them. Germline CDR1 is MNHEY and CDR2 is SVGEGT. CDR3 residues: CASSYGRDHLSSYNEQFF. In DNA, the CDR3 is TGTGCCAGCAGTTACGGTCGGGACCATCTTTCTTCCTACAATGAGCAGTTCTTC.

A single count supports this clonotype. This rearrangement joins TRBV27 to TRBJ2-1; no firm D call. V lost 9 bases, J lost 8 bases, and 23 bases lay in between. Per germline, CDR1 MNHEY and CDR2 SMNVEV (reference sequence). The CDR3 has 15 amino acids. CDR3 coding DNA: TGTGCCAGTAGGCCTGTAGACGTTCGACTCGATGAGCAGTTCTTC. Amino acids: CASRPVDVRLDEQFF.

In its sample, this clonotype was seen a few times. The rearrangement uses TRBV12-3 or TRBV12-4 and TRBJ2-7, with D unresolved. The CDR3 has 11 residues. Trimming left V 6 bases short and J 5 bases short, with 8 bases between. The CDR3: CASSRRNEQYF. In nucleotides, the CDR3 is TGTGCCAGCAGCCGTCGTAACGAGCAGTACTTC.

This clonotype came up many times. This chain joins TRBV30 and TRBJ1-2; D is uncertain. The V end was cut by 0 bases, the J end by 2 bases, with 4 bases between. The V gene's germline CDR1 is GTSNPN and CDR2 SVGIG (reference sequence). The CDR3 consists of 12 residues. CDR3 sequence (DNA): TGTGCCTGGAGTGTGGACAACTATGGCTACACCTTC. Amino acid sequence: CAWSVDNYGYTF.

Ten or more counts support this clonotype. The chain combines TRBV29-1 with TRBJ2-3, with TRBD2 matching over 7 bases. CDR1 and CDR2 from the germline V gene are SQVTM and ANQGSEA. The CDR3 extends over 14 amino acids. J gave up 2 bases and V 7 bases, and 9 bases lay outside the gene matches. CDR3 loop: CSAERTRVTDTQYF. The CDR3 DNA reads TGCAGCGCCGAGAGGACTAGGGTCACAGATACGCAGTATTTT.

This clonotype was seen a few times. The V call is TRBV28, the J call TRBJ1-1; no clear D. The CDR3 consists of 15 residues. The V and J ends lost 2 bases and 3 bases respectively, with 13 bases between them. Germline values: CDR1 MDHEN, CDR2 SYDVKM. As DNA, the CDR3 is TGTGCCAGCAGTTTACCCCGGGCGACGCACACTGAAGCTTTCTTT. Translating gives CASSLPRATHTEAFF.

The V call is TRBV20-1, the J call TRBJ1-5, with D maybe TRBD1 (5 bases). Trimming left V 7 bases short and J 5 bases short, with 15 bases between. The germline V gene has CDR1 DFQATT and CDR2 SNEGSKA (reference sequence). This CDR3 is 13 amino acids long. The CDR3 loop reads CSGQGGGDQPQHF. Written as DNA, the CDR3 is TGCAGTGGGCAGGGCGGGGGAGATCAGCCCCAGCATTTT.

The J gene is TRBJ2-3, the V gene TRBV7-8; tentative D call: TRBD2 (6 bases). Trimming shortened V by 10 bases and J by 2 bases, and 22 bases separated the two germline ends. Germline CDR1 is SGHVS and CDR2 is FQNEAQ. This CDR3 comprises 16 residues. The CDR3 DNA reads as TGTGCCAAAAACCGGGGGTTGGAGACAAACACAGATACGCAGTATTTT. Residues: CAKNRGLETNTDTQYF.

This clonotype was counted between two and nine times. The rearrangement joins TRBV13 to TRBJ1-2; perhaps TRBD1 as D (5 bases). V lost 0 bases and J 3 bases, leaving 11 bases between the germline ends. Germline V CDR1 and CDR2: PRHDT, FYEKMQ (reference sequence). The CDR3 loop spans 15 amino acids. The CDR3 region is CASSLGQGVDYGYTF. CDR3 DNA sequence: TGTGCCAGCAGCTTAGGGCAGGGAGTTGACTATGGCTACACCTTC.